This TCR beta chain was retrieved from a study of CD8+ T cells in alopecia areata (dated by TCRdb to 2016 to 2019). Concerning the study at large: The treated patients, all with moderate-to-severe alopecia areata, were enrolled in an open-label pilot trial of oral tofacitinib given at 5 to 10 mg twice daily. Patients received tofacitinib for 6 to 18 months and were then followed off drug for 6 months to check for delayed response and recurrence. Disease severity in treated patients was measured with the SALT score, which quantifies the percentage of affected scalp surface area. High-throughput TCRbeta sequencing was used to examine T cell clonal expansion in alopecia areata in both the C3H/HeJ mouse model and human patients. In humans, TCRbeta sequencing was performed on scalp tissue and on sorted CD4+ and CD8+ peripheral blood T cells from healthy controls and from patients with patchy or totalis/universalis alopecia areata. Biopsies were taken from tofacitinib-treated patients at baseline and at 4 and 24 weeks of treatment, and a later scalp biopsy was taken in several of the tofacitinib-treated patients. Clonality in the scalp was compared among normal scalp (n=4), patchy alopecia areata scalp (n=8), and alopecia totalis/universalis scalp (n=8). The RNA source kit depended on sample type: the PAXgene miRNA kit for fixed scalp, the miRNeasy kit for PBMCs, and the RNeasy kit for mouse skin. TCRbeta CDR3 regions were amplified by immunoSEQ multiplex PCR with 35 Vbeta forward and 13 Jbeta reverse primers. What the study reported, not specific to this receptor: TCR sequences shared between patients were less clear than in mice, possibly partly because of HLA diversity in the patient population. Because the treated cohort was small and had only one nonresponder, larger studies are needed to examine links between baseline CD8+ expansion and response. Tofacitinib significantly decreased scalp clonality and the number of expanded CD8+ clones among the top 100 scalp clones. During tofacitinib treatment, many expanded lesional clones stuck around in both scalp and blood, and this persistence may partly explain why relapse happens after treatment is stopped. Resident alphabeta T cells in normal human skin are also sequenced, complicating scalp TCR repertoire analysis, unlike mouse skin dominated by gammadelta T cells. Compared with normal scalp, lesional scalp, particularly in alopecia totalis/universalis, had higher clonality and more expanded CD8+ clones, which suggests antigenic drive.

On this clone itself: This receptor's antigen is unknown. No base-level quality is on record; no much larger clone is a single base apart.

The treatment or condition label on this specimen signifies: oral pan-JAK inhibitor, 5-10 mg twice daily. From alopecia areata patients, peripheral blood was collected along with lesional scalp punch biopsies. PBMCs were separated by density centrifugation and stained for CD3, CD4 and CD8, after which CD4+ and CD8+ T cells were sorted on a FACSAria. Preparation of the library involved the immunoSEQ multiplex PCR assay. For TCR sequencing, RNA was extracted from every sample and reverse transcribed into cDNA to serve as template. SuperScript III was used to make first-strand cDNA, primed with a 2:1 mix of oligo-dT and random hexamers. A synthetic immune receptor repertoire was used to gauge amplification bias, and whatever bias remained was removed computationally. The published analysis was carried out like this. Raw reads were preprocessed to remove errors, and CDR3 was defined according to IMGT conventions as the region from the conserved cysteine to phenylalanine. Clonality was computed by normalizing Shannon entropy by log2 of the number of productive unique TCRs and subtracting the result from 1. Whether each scalp clone was CD4 or CD8 was inferred by checking scalp TCRbeta sequences against the CD4 and CD8 repertoires from sorted blood. TCRdb took over this immuneACCESS table, retaining in-frame rearrangements with V and J assigned. Such tables are incomplete; in checked studies, under half of the missing clones stem from an unresolved V gene, and the remainder is unexplained. The V and J calls and clone size come from that table; D and trimming were worked out from the DNA. A total of hundreds of thousands of clones appear in this sample, over 60% of them only once. The ten largest account for more than 1% of the sample.

V loses 4 bases, J loses 5 bases, and the germline ends lie 17 bases apart. For CDR1 and CDR2, the germline V gene lists SGHDN and FVKESK. The cysteine opens and the phenylalanine closes a CDR3 of 15 amino acids. Just CDR3 DNA is preserved here, 45 bases in frame from base 1. This sample comprised CD4+ T cells sorted from blood, obtained at roughly week 45, from a patient treated with tofacitinib. The sequence joins TRBV14 to TRBJ2-5; the D gene cannot be resolved beyond TRBD1 or TRBD2, each matching 6 bases. The TCR comes from a human donor with alopecia areata. The DNA reads as follows: TGTGCCAGCAGCCCTGGACAGTATGGGAGGGAGACCCAGTACTTC. Translated, it gives CASSPGQYGRETQYF. Beyond the CDR3, the reference TRBV14 and TRBJ2-5 genes provide the residues; the full variable domain reads: EAGVTQFPSHSVIEKGQTVTLRCDPISGHDNLYWYRRVMGKEIKFLLHFVKESKQDESGMPNNRFLAERTGGTYSTLKVQPAELEDSGVYFCASSPGQYGRETQYFGPGTRLLVL.